The present entry profiles one TCR beta chain with its context. The antigen remains unidentified. This sample was taken from a study of T cell responses to AZD1222 COVID-19 vaccine. Second-dose groups at about 4 or about 12 weeks were pooled. Only in-frame clones appear in the TCRdb table, and some are missing; sequencing was by immunoSEQ multiplex PCR. In the table there are approximately 200,000 clones, approximately 95% of which are singletons. The study's findings and limits: Clonal diversity was possibly underestimated, and white British individuals and females predominated among donors. Of the AZD1222 recipients, only six or seven were seropositive at baseline. Unmutated variant regions are reportedly targeted by nearly half of spike-specific TCRs.

This CDR3 spans 17 amino acids. Trimming took 5 bases from V and 6 from J; bases not matched to a gene: 17. Germline-derived CDR1 and CDR2 are KGHSH and LQKENI. The sequence came from an adult who received the AZD1222 COVID-19 vaccine. The V and J genes are TRBV18 and TRBJ1-2; TRBD1 aligns across 8 bases. The input for sequencing was peripheral blood, taken 28 days after the second AZD1222 dose. CDR3 bases: TGTGCCAGCTCAACCGATTCGGCAGGGGGCGGGAAACATGGCTACACCTTC. Its translation is CASSTDSAGGGKHGYTF.